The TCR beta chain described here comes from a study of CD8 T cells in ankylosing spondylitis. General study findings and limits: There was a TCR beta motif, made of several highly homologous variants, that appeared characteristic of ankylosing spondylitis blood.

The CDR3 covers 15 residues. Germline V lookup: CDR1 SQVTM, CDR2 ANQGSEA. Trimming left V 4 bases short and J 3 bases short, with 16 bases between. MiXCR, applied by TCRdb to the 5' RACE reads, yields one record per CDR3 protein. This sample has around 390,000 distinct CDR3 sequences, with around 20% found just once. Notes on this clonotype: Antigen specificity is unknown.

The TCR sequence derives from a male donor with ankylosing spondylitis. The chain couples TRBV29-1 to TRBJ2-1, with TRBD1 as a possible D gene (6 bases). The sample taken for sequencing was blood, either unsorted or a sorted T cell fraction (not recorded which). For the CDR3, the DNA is TGCAGCGTTGGAACTCCCTGGACAGACTACAATGAGCAGTTCTTC. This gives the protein CSVGTPWTDYNEQFF.